This T cell receptor beta chain was documented in a study of T cell repertoires in cytomegalovirus infection. On this clonotype: Its specificity is not known.

TCRdb reprocessed the reads with MiXCR, giving one entry per CDR3 protein. The table records 450,000 to 650,000 distinct CDR3 sequences, 40% of them present only once. Sequencing used cultured PBMCs, obtained from culture after CMV antigen stimulation. The source of this sequence is a human donor in good health (CMV status not recorded). Some clones in this sample may be carry-over from other donors' samples.

In DNA, the CDR3 is TGTGCCAGCAGATCCCCGGGACAGGGGTACGAGCAGTACTTC. As protein: CASRSPGQGYEQYF. The rearrangement uses TRBV11-2 and TRBJ2-7; 10 bases align to TRBD1. CDR3 length: 14 amino acids. Per the germline V gene, CDR1 is SGHAT and CDR2 is FQNNGV. V lost 6 bases, J lost 4 bases, and 6 bases stayed unmatched.